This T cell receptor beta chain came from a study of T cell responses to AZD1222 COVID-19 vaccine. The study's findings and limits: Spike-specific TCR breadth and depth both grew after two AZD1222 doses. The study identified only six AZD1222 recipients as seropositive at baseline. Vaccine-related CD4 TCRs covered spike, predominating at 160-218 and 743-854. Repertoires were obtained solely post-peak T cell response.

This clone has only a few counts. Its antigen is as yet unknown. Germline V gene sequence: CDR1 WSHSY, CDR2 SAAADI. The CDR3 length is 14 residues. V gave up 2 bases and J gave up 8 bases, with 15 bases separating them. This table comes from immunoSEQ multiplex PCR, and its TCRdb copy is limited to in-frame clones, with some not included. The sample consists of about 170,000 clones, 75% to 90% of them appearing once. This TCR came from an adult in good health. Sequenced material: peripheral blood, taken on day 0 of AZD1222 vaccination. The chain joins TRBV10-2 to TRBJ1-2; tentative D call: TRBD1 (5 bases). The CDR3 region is CASSETGTPTGYTF. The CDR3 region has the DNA TGCGCCAGCAGTGAGACCGGGACTCCCACCGGCTACACCTTC.